This entry describes one T cell receptor beta chain. What it binds is not known. This sample was taken from a study of T cells in Graves' hyperthyroidism and ophthalmopathy. The CDR3 extends over 16 amino acids. Trimming cost V 1 base and J 3 bases; bases outside gene matches: 6. From germline, CDR1 is SGHNT and CDR2 YYREEE (reference sequence). RNA transcripts were the template for amplifying TCR beta CDR3 regions. A set of HTBI primers served as the primers for a first-round RT-PCR of the TCR CDR3. Each CDR3 protein is one row after TCRdb ran MiXCR on the multiplex PCR reads. The sample has about 480,000 distinct CDR3 sequences, approximately 23% seen once. Study-wide results and limits: Blood also held most thyroid clonotypes expanded beyond 0.001.

The sequence derives from a woman aged 70-85 years with Graves' ophthalmopathy. V is TRBV5-4 and J is TRBJ2-3; 9 positions match TRBD2. Sample: blood. The DNA of the CDR3 is TGTGCCAGCAGCTTGCTTAGCGGGAGTAGGACAGATACGCAGTATTTT. It specifies CASSLLSGSRTDTQYF.